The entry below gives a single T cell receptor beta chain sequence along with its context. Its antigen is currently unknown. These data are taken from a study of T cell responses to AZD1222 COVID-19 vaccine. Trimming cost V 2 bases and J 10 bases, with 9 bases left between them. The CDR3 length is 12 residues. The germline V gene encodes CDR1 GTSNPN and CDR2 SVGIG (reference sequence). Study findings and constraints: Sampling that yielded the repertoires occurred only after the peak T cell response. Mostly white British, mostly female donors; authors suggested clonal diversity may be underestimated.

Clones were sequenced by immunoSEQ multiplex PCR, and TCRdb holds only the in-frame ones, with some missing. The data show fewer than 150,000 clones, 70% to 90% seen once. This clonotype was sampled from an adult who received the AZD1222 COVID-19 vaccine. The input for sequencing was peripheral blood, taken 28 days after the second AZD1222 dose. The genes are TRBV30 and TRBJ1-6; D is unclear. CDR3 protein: CAWSFPQSPLHF. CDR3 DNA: TGTGCCTGGAGTTTCCCGCAGTCACCCCTCCACTTT.